These 19 T cell receptor beta chains were all obtained from the same sample, sequenced in a study of blood T cell repertoires in COVID-19. Here immunoSEQ multiplex PCR was the method, and the copy in TCRdb shows in-frame clones only, minus some. The repertoire holds approximately 480,000 clones, about nine tenths seen once, with under 0.75% in the top ten. Sequencing input: PBMCs or T cells enriched from blood (not recorded which). The receptors shown here come from a young woman who had recovered from COVID-19.

The chain is built from TRBV2 and TRBJ2-2; a weak D match, TRBD1 (5 bases). Germline CDR1 is SNHLY and CDR2 is FYNNEI. This CDR3 has 14 residues. Trimming cost V 4 bases and J 1 base, with 7 bases left between them. In DNA, the CDR3 is TGTGCCAGCAGTGTTGACAGGAACACCGGGGAGCTGTTTTTT. Translated: CASSVDRNTGELFF.

This chain uses TRBV24-1 with TRBJ2-1, with 8 bases aligning to TRBD1. Germline assignment: CDR1 KGHDR and CDR2 SFDVKD. CDR3 size: 17 residues. J was trimmed by 0 bases and V by 4 bases; bases with no gene match: 7. The CDR3, as DNA: TGTGCCACCAGTGACTCAGGACAGGGCCACTCCTACAATGAGCAGTTCTTC. This sequence encodes CATSDSGQGHSYNEQFF.

V usage is TRBV5-1 and J usage is TRBJ2-6, with D uncertain. Germline CDR1 is SGHRS and CDR2 is YFSETQ. This CDR3 comprises 16 residues. V lost 0 bases, J lost 0 bases, and 7 bases lay in between. The CDR3 DNA is TGCGCCAGCAGCTTGGCTTGGAGCTCTGGGGCCAACGTCCTGACTTTC. It translates to CASSLAWSSGANVLTF.

This clone appeared once. The chain recombines TRBV12-3 or TRBV12-4 with TRBJ1-1; D remains unclear. The CDR3 runs to 13 residues. Between the trimmed V and J ends, which lost 5 bases and 5 bases, there was a span of 12 bases. The CDR3 nucleotides read TGTGCCAGCAGTACTAGCGGGGAAACTGAAGCTTTCTTT. Amino acid sequence: CASSTSGETEAFF.

The V and J genes are TRBV19 and TRBJ2-6; D is ambiguous. Germline lookup yields CDR1 LNHDA and CDR2 SQIVND (reference sequence). V dropped 5 bases and J dropped 0 bases, with 14 bases sitting between them. CDR3 length equals 17 residues. The CDR3 region is CASSLQRYPSGANVLTF. CDR3 nucleotide sequence: TGTGCCAGTAGTCTACAGAGATACCCCTCTGGGGCCAACGTCCTGACTTTC. Supplemented by reference TRBV19 and TRBJ2-6, the full variable domain reads DGGITQSPKYLFRKEGQNVTLSCEQNLNHDAMYWYRQDPGQGLRLIYYSQIVNDFQKGDIAEGYSVSREKKESFPLTVTSAQKNPTAFYLCASSLQRYPSGANVLTFGAGSRLTVL.

This clone was seen a single time. The chain combines TRBV28 with TRBJ1-5; no clear D gene. Germline lookup yields CDR1 MDHEN and CDR2 SYDVKM. Trimming cost V 3 bases and J 2 bases, with 14 bases left between them. The CDR3 contains 16 residues. For the CDR3, the DNA is TGTGCCAGCAGTTTTTTTGACTACGGAGGCAATCAGCCCCAGCATTTT. It is translated as CASSFFDYGGNQPQHF. Using reference TRBV28 and TRBJ1-5 for the parts outside the CDR3, the full variable domain is DVKVTQSSRYLVKRTGEKVFLECVQDMDHENMFWYRQDPGLGLRLIYFSYDVKMKEKGDIPEGYSVSREKKERFSLILESASTNQTSMYLCASSFFDYGGNQPQHFGDGTRLSIL.

The chain combines TRBV7-8 with TRBJ1-2, with 7 bases identical to TRBD1. J was trimmed by 3 bases and V by 5 bases; bases with no gene match: 3. The CDR3 consists of 13 residues. CDR1 is SGHVS, CDR2 FQNEAQ, per germline. The CDR3 coding sequence is TGTGCCAGCAGCCCCGGGACAGACTATGGCTACACCTTC. This sequence encodes CASSPGTDYGYTF.

The chain recombines TRBV30 with TRBJ1-4; a possible D gene is TRBD1 (6 bases). Trimming left V 5 bases short and J 12 bases short, with 16 bases between. In germline, CDR1 is GTSNPN, CDR2 SVGIG (reference sequence). The CDR3 sequence is 12 residues long. DNA for the CDR3: TGTGCCTGGGGACAATCCAGGGGCGAACTGTTTTTT. It encodes CAWGQSRGELFF.

The CDR3 protein is CATLMGQGYEQYF. CDR3 nucleotides: TGTGCCACCCTAATGGGACAGGGGTACGAGCAGTACTTC. V usage is TRBV6-5 and J usage is TRBJ2-7; 10 bases are shared with TRBD1. J was trimmed by 4 bases and V by 10 bases; bases with no gene match: 7. The CDR3 is made up of 13 amino acids. The germline CDR1 and CDR2 sequences are MNHEY and SVGAGI.

The rearrangement links TRBV18 to TRBJ1-1, with D possibly being TRBD1 (5 bases). V was cut by 4 bases and J by 3 bases, with 6 bases left in between. Germline V gene data show CDR1 as KGHSH and CDR2 as LQKENI. The CDR3 is 12 amino acids. CDR3 protein: CASSLRDTEAFF. The CDR3 coding sequence is TGTGCCAGCTCACTCAGGGACACTGAAGCTTTCTTT.

The chain has TRBV3-1 (or the pseudogene TRBV3-2) and TRBJ2-7, with a weak D call TRBD1 (6 bases). The CDR3 consists of 14 residues. V was cut by 4 bases and J by 4 bases, with 14 bases left in between. The germline CDR1 and CDR2 sequences are LGHDT and YNNKEL (reference sequence). The CDR3 DNA is TGTGCCAGCAGCCCGCGCAGGGGTCAATACGAGCAGTACTTC. Translated, it gives CASSPRRGQYEQYF.

With regard to this clone: At the DNA level, this CDR3 is encoded by other sequences in the same sample as well. The gene calls are TRBV18 and TRBJ1-5; 7 nucleotides align to TRBD1. CDR1 is KGHSH, CDR2 LQKENI, per germline. J lost 1 base, V lost 6 bases, and 6 bases had no gene match. This CDR3 is built from 15 residues. The CDR3 loop is CASSPGQASNQPQHF. In DNA, the CDR3 is TGTGCCAGCTCCCCCGGACAGGCCAGCAATCAGCCCCAGCATTTT.

The chain is built from TRBV18 and TRBJ1-1; possibly TRBD1 for D (6 bases). The V end was cut by 5 bases, the J end by 1 base, with 17 bases between. There are 16 residues in the CDR3. Per the germline V gene, CDR1 is KGHSH and CDR2 is LQKENI. CDR3 amino acids: CASSSLVGQRNTEAFF. CDR3 bases: TGTGCCAGCTCATCGCTAGTTGGACAGAGGAACACTGAAGCTTTCTTT.

The V call is TRBV30, the J call TRBJ1-4; weak D call: TRBD1 (5 bases). The length of the CDR3 is 14 residues. Germline CDR1 GTSNPN, CDR2 SVGIG (reference sequence). The V end was cut by 0 bases, the J end by 7 bases, with 12 bases between. The CDR3 protein is CAWSVRRTLEKLFF. As DNA, the CDR3 is TGTGCCTGGAGTGTACGACGGACACTTGAAAAACTGTTTTTT.

The V call is TRBV7-9, the J call TRBJ1-1, with D perhaps TRBD1 (5 bases). Germline loops: CDR1 SEHNR, CDR2 FQNEAQ (reference sequence). The CDR3 is made up of 15 amino acids. The V and J ends lost 1 base and 5 bases respectively, with 14 bases between them. The CDR3 DNA reads TGTGCCAGCAGCTTAGTATCAGGGATTCGGACTGAAGCTTTCTTT. Protein product: CASSLVSGIRTEAFF.

CDR3 region: CASSSPKRGGYNEQFF. The DNA of the CDR3 is TGTGCCAGCAGTTCACCAAAGCGGGGGGGGTACAATGAGCAGTTCTTC. The J gene is TRBJ2-1, the V gene TRBV28, with 10 nucleotides matching TRBD2. Germline CDR1 reads MDHEN; CDR2 reads SYDVKM. V dropped 4 bases and J dropped 4; count of bases not matched to a gene: 7. The length of the CDR3 is 16 residues.

The rearrangement links TRBV18 to TRBJ1-2; D not certain. The CDR3 contains 12 residues. Trimming took off 5 bases at V and 3 bases at J, with 7 bases between the two ends. The germline gives CDR1 KGHSH, CDR2 LQKENI. CDR3 protein: CASSMLDYGYTF. The CDR3 nucleotides are TGTGCCAGCTCAATGTTAGACTATGGCTACACCTTC.

This clone was recorded only once. The chain combines TRBV28 with TRBJ2-1, with TRBD1 matching over 7 bases. After removal of 6 bases from V and 11 bases from J, the junction contained 7 bases not matched to a gene. CDR3 length equals 12 residues. The germline CDR1 and CDR2 sequences are MDHEN and SYDVKM. The CDR3 nucleotides are TGTGCCAGCAGCAAGGACAGGCCTCAGCAGTTCTTC. Translated, it gives CASSKDRPQQFF.

The genes are TRBV6-5 and TRBJ2-7; a weak D match, TRBD2 (5 bases). Trimming removed 0 bases at V and 2 bases at J, with 8 bases between. Germline V lookup: CDR1 MNHEY, CDR2 SVGAGI. This CDR3 is 14 amino acids long. The CDR3 loop is CASSYSEGPYEQYF. The CDR3 bases are TGTGCCAGCAGTTACTCAGAGGGTCCCTACGAGCAGTACTTC.